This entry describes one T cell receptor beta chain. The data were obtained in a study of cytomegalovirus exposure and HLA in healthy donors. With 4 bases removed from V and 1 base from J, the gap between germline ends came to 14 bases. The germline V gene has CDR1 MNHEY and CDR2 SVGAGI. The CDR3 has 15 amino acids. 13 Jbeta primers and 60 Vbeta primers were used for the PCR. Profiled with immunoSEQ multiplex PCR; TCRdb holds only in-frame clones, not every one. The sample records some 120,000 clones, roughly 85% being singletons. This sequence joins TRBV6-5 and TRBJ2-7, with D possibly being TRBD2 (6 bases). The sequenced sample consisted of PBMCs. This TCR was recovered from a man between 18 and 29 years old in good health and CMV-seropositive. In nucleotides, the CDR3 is TGTGCCAGCAGTTCGCAGGAGGGGACGTCCTACGAGCAGTACTTC. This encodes CASSSQEGTSYEQYF.